The sequence of this T cell receptor (beta chain) was determined in a study of cytomegalovirus exposure and HLA in healthy donors. It was with 60 Vbeta and 13 Jbeta primers that the PCR ran. Only in-frame clones appear in the TCRdb table, and some are missing; sequencing was by immunoSEQ multiplex PCR. The sample holds 150,000 to 200,000 clones, roughly 72% seen once. General study findings and limits: Overall, roughly 150 TCR beta chains were annotated as cytomegalovirus-associated. The authors reported that TCR beta sequences could predict HLA-A and HLA-B alleles. These predictions were accurate for most subjects in the first cohort. 16,951 TCR beta sequences were associated with HLA alleles at 0.05 false discovery rate in a later analysis.

Of note for this clone: The antigen is not known.

The germline V and J ends were trimmed by 8 bases and 3 bases, with 17 bases remaining between them. The CDR3 loop spans 14 amino acids. Germline-derived CDR1 and CDR2 are LNHDA and SQIVND (reference sequence). The TCR originated in a man aged 40-49 years in good health and CMV-seronegative. V usage is TRBV19 and J usage is TRBJ2-7; the D is unclear. Sequencing used PBMCs. The CDR3 region is CASSRHSTNYEQYF. DNA of the CDR3: TGTGCCAGTTCCAGACACAGTACGAACTACGAGCAGTACTTC.